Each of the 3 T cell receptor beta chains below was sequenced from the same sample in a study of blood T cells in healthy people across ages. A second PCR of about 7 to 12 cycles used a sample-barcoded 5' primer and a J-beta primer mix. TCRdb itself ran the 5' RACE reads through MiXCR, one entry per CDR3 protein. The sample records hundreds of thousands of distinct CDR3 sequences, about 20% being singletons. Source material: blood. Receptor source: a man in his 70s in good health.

This CDR3 is CASSSLTSGYTDTQYF. DNA for the CDR3: TGTGCCAGCAGTTCCCTCACTAGCGGGTACACAGATACGCAGTATTTT. V usage is TRBV27 and J usage is TRBJ2-3, with 9 nucleotides matching TRBD2. CDR1 is MNHEY and CDR2 is SMNVEV in the germline V gene (reference sequence). J was trimmed by 2 bases and V by 4 bases; bases with no gene match: 7. The CDR3 runs to 16 residues.

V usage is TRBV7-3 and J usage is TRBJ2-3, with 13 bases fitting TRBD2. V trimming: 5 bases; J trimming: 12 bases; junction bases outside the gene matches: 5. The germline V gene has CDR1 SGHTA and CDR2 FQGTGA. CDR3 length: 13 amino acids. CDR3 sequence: CASSQGLAGTQYF. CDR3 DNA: TGTGCCAGCAGCCAGGGACTAGCGGGGACACAGTATTTT.

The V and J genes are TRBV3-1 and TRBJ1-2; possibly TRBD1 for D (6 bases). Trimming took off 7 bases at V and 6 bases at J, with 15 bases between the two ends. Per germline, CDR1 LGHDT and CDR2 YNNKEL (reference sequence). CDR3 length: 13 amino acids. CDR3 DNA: TGTGCCAGCACCCTACAGGGATCGAATGGCTACACCTTC. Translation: CASTLQGSNGYTF.